The sequence of this T cell receptor beta chain was determined in a study of T cells in Graves' hyperthyroidism and ophthalmopathy. General study findings and limits: Most thyroid clonotypes expanded above 0.001 were also detected in blood.

In the case of this clonotype: The antigen is unknown.

RNA transcripts were the template for amplifying TCR beta CDR3 regions. HTBI primers were used for first-round RT-PCR of the TCR CDR3. TCRdb analysed the multiplex PCR reads with MiXCR anew, one entry per CDR3 protein. This sample carries about 400,000 distinct CDR3 sequences, more than 13% of them seen once, and the ten largest clones take 32%. Germline V gives CDR1 SEHNR, CDR2 FQNEAQ (reference sequence). Trimming removed 4 bases at V and 5 bases at J, with 12 bases between. CDR3 length: 14 amino acids. Source material: blood. The TCR originated in a woman in her 30s with Graves' hyperthyroidism. V gene TRBV7-9 combines with J gene TRBJ2-4; D is ambiguous. For the CDR3, the DNA is TGTGCCAGCAGCTCTTCACGGACCCAAAACATTCAGTACTTC. Translating gives CASSSSRTQNIQYF.